The next 27 T cell receptor beta chains were all read from a single sample in a study of T cell changes during pregnancy in multiple sclerosis. Profiled with immunoSEQ multiplex PCR; TCRdb holds only in-frame clones, not every one. The sample carries tens of thousands of clones, more than 85% recorded once. Sequenced material: CD8+ T cells from peripheral blood mononuclear cells, taken after pregnancy. These receptors were obtained from a female donor with multiple sclerosis, enrolled in a pregnancy study.

The V gene is TRBV5-1, the J gene TRBJ2-7; 7 positions match TRBD2. Germline CDR1 is SGHRS and CDR2 is YFSETQ. The CDR3 runs to 15 residues. V lost 0 bases, J lost 3 bases, and 6 bases stayed unmatched. The CDR3 nucleotides are TGCGCCAGCAGCTTGGGTTCCGGGGAGGGCTACGAGCAGTACTTC. Residues: CASSLGSGEGYEQYF.

This clone is categorized as medium-sized (0.01 to 0.1%). This rearrangement joins TRBV27 to TRBJ1-1; a possible D gene is TRBD1 (6 bases). V lost 8 bases to trimming and J lost 2 bases, with 21 bases between them. Germline CDR1 MNHEY, CDR2 SMNVEV (reference sequence). The CDR3 is 16 amino acids. For the CDR3, the DNA is TGTGCCAGCCTAAAGGTAGGACAGAAACCAAACACTGAAGCTTTCTTT. Translated: CASLKVGQKPNTEAFF.

This clone is a singleton in its sample. The gene calls are TRBV11-2 and TRBJ1-1; a weak D match, TRBD1 (6 bases). The germline V gene encodes CDR1 SGHAT and CDR2 FQNNGV. Trimming removed 5 bases from V and 6 bases from J, with 31 bases in between. CDR3 length: 19 residues. The DNA for the CDR3 is TGTGCCAGCAGCCCTTACCCCAAGCGACAGGAGAGCACTCTCGCTGAAGCTTTCTTT. It encodes CASSPYPKRQESTLAEAFF. Filled out from reference TRBV11-2 and TRBJ1-1, the complete variable domain reads EAGVAQSPRYKIIEKRQSVAFWCNPISGHATLYWYQQILGQGPKLLIQFQNNGVVDDSQLPKDRFSAERLKGVDSTLKIQPAKLEDSAVYLCASSPYPKRQESTLAEAFFGQGTRLTVV.

CDR3: CASSYRGTSGSYEQYF. The CDR3 nucleotides read TGTGCCAGCAGTTACAGAGGGACTAGCGGGAGTTACGAGCAGTACTTC. V usage is TRBV6-5 and J usage is TRBJ2-7; 14 nucleotides align to TRBD2. This CDR3 spans 16 amino acids. Germline V gives CDR1 MNHEY, CDR2 SVGAGI. Trimming cost V 2 bases and J 4 bases; bases outside gene matches: 4.

This rearrangement joins TRBV9 to TRBJ2-7; 11 nucleotides agree with TRBD2. This CDR3 spans 19 amino acids. Losses at the gene ends were 3 bases for V and 1 base for J; bases not matched to a gene: 15. Germline values: CDR1 SGDLS, CDR2 YYNGEE. CDR3 region: CASSGAGLADHVGSYEQYF. The CDR3 coding sequence is TGTGCCAGCAGCGGAGCGGGACTAGCGGACCACGTGGGGTCCTACGAGCAGTACTTC.

The gene calls are TRBV30 and TRBJ2-5; TRBD2 aligns across 8 bases. The CDR3 runs to 16 residues. CDR1 and CDR2 from the germline V gene are GTSNPN and SVGIG (reference sequence). Trimming cost V 3 bases and J 4 bases; bases outside gene matches: 13. The CDR3 sequence: CAWSTSSGRAVETQYF. The CDR3 DNA follows: TGTGCCTGGAGCACTTCGTCCGGGAGGGCCGTAGAGACCCAGTACTTC.

J is TRBJ2-3 and V is TRBV7-2; 7 bases match TRBD2. This CDR3 has 14 amino acids. CDR1 and CDR2 (germline): SGHTA, FQGNSA. Trimming took 5 bases from V and 1 from J; bases not matched to a gene: 3. The CDR3 nucleotides are TGTGCCAGCAGCGATGGACTAGGCACAGATACGCAGTATTTT. Translation: CASSDGLGTDTQYF.

This sequence joins TRBV5-1 and TRBJ1-2; 9 bases fit TRBD1. The CDR3 is 16 amino acids. V lost 4 bases and J lost 6; bases outside the gene matches: 13. CDR1 is SGHRS and CDR2 is YFSETQ in the germline V gene. CDR3 DNA sequence: TGCGCCAGCAGCCCGTTGTTGCGGGACAGGGATCATGGCTACACCTTC. This sequence encodes CASSPLLRDRDHGYTF.

This clone was seen only once. V is TRBV5-1 and J is TRBJ1-2; 7 bases are shared with TRBD1. The V gene end was trimmed by 0 bases and the J gene end by 4 bases; junction bases not matched to a gene: 3. This CDR3 is built from 14 residues. CDR1 SGHRS and CDR2 YFSETQ come from the germline V gene. The chain's CDR3 is CASSLEQGIYGYTF. The CDR3, as DNA: TGCGCCAGCAGCTTGGAACAGGGGATCTATGGCTACACCTTC.

In this sample, this clone turned up once. V and J are TRBV27 and TRBJ2-3, with TRBD2 as a possible D gene (5 bases). CDR3 size: 13 residues. Germline assignment: CDR1 MNHEY and CDR2 SMNVEV (reference sequence). V lost 8 bases and J lost 2, with 11 bases in between. CDR3 sequence reads: CASGDYITDTQYF. In DNA form, the CDR3 reads TGTGCCAGCGGCGACTACATCACAGATACGCAGTATTTT.

J is TRBJ2-7 and V is TRBV12-5; 13 bases are a match to TRBD2. Germline CDR1 is LGHNT and CDR2 is FRNRAP. The CDR3 loop spans 20 amino acids. The trim removed 3 bases at V and 3 bases at J, leaving 17 bases unmatched. The DNA for the CDR3 is TGTGCTAGTGGTTTCGGAACTAGCGGGAGGGCCTATCAATTGATCTACGAGCAGTACTTC. As protein: CASGFGTSGRAYQLIYEQYF.

The chain recombines TRBV28 with TRBJ2-3; D might be TRBD1 (5 bases). V lost 3 bases to trimming and J lost 2 bases, with 12 bases between them. This CDR3 has 15 residues. Germline assignment: CDR1 MDHEN and CDR2 SYDVKM. The CDR3 protein is CASSFSRAITDTQYF. CDR3 DNA: TGTGCCAGCAGTTTCAGCAGGGCAATCACAGATACGCAGTATTTT.

The CDR3 protein is CASSLVDRGKQEAFF. The DNA for the CDR3 is TGTGCCAGCAGCTTAGTTGACAGGGGAAAGCAGGAAGCTTTCTTT. V is TRBV7-9 and J is TRBJ1-1; 8 bases are shared with TRBD1. This CDR3 spans 15 amino acids. Trimming removed 1 base from V and 8 bases from J; junction bases left unmatched: 9. CDR1 and CDR2 (germline): SEHNR, FQNEAQ (reference sequence).

The chain combines TRBV29-1 with TRBJ2-1; possibly TRBD2 for D (5 bases). Germline CDR1 and CDR2: SQVTM and ANQGSEA. The CDR3 sequence is 14 residues long. The ends were cut back, 4 bases at V and 2 bases at J, with 12 bases in the middle. The CDR3 is CSVGVGVAYNEQFF. The CDR3 DNA follows: TGCAGCGTTGGTGTGGGAGTGGCCTACAATGAGCAGTTCTTC.

By proportion, this clone is medium-sized (0.01 to 0.1%). This chain links TRBV9 with TRBJ1-1; tentative D call: TRBD1 (6 bases). Trimming cost V 3 bases and J 4 bases, with 10 bases left between them. Germline V gene lookup returns CDR1 SGDLS and CDR2 YYNGEE. The CDR3 spans 13 residues. CDR3 loop: CASSGGGFTEAFF. As DNA, the CDR3 is TGTGCCAGCAGCGGAGGGGGTTTCACTGAAGCTTTCTTT. Using reference TRBV9 and TRBJ1-1 for the parts outside the CDR3, the full variable domain is DSGVTQTPKHLITATGQRVTLRCSPRSGDLSVYWYQQSLDQGLQFLIQYYNGEERAKGNILERFSAQQFPDLHSELNLSSLELGDSALYFCASSGGGFTEAFFGQGTRLTVV.

This rearrangement joins TRBV7-3 to TRBJ2-1, with D perhaps TRBD2 (5 bases). This CDR3 contains 15 residues. Looked up from germline, CDR1 is SGHTA and CDR2 is FQGTGA. The germline V and J ends were trimmed by 2 bases and 1 base, with 9 bases remaining between them. CDR3 sequence: CASSLVSGSYNEQFF. CDR3 nucleotide sequence: TGTGCCAGCAGCTTAGTGAGCGGATCCTACAATGAGCAGTTCTTC.

CDR3 protein: CAISRGSGYNEQFF. CDR3 DNA sequence: TGTGCCATCAGCCGGGGTAGCGGCTACAATGAGCAGTTCTTC. This chain links TRBV10-3 with TRBJ2-1, with D maybe TRBD2 (6 bases). Germline V gene data show CDR1 as ENHRY and CDR2 as SYGVKD. The CDR3 consists of 14 residues. V dropped 6 bases and J dropped 3 bases, with 12 bases sitting between them.

This sequence joins TRBV4-3 and TRBJ1-5; D ambiguous. The CDR3 runs 13 residues. Germline CDR1 and CDR2: LGHNA and YSLEER. V lost 0 bases and J 6 bases, leaving 6 bases between the germline ends. The CDR3 sequence: CASSQDWSQPQHF. In nucleotides, the CDR3 is TGCGCCAGCAGCCAAGATTGGAGTCAGCCCCAGCATTTT.

The rearrangement joins TRBV15 to TRBJ2-7; 8 bases align to TRBD1. Germline V CDR1 and CDR2: LNHNV, YYDKDF (reference sequence). Trimming at V came to 1 base and at J to 2 bases, leaving 16 bases not matched to a gene. The CDR3 extends over 19 amino acids. The CDR3 protein is CATSRVIRSWQGAPYEQYF. The CDR3 region has the DNA TGTGCCACCAGCAGAGTGATCCGGTCATGGCAGGGGGCCCCCTACGAGCAGTACTTC.

This rearrangement joins TRBV30 to TRBJ1-2; D is uncertain. V dropped 4 bases and J dropped 7 bases, with 13 bases sitting between them. The CDR3 totals 12 residues. The germline gives CDR1 GTSNPN, CDR2 SVGIG (reference sequence). CDR3 coding DNA: TGTGCCTGGAACGTCGCGATGTTTGGCTACACCTTC. The encoded protein is CAWNVAMFGYTF.

The rearrangement uses TRBV7-6 and TRBJ2-1, with 9 bases identical to TRBD2. CDR1 and CDR2 (germline): SGHVS, FNYEAQ. The V and J ends lost 5 bases and 5 bases, in that order; junction bases with no gene match: 4. This CDR3 spans 14 amino acids. The CDR3, as DNA: TGTGCCAGCAGCGGCCGACTAGCGGACAATGAGCAGTTCTTC. Translated: CASSGRLADNEQFF.

The chain links TRBV6-1 to TRBJ2-2; 8 positions agree with TRBD1. Losses at the gene ends were 6 bases for V and 1 base for J; bases not matched to a gene: 1. Germline V gene lookup returns CDR1 MNHNS and CDR2 SASEGT. This CDR3 contains 14 residues. CDR3: CASRDRENTGELFF. In DNA, the CDR3 is TGTGCCAGCAGGGACAGGGAGAACACCGGGGAGCTGTTTTTT.

This chain connects TRBV7-6 to TRBJ1-3, with D perhaps TRBD1 (6 bases). Trimming took 2 bases from V and 1 from J, leaving 15 bases between them. The CDR3 extends over 17 amino acids. CDR1 is SGHVS and CDR2 is FNYEAQ in the germline V gene. CDR3 residues: CASSLLVRGFSGNTIYF. The CDR3 nucleotides read TGTGCCAGCAGCTTACTAGTGAGGGGGTTTTCTGGAAACACCATATATTTT.

V usage is TRBV6-4 and J usage is TRBJ2-1; a possible D gene is TRBD2 (7 bases). V was pared by 10 bases and J by 10 bases, with 20 bases between. Germline-derived CDR1 and CDR2 are MRHNA and SNTAGT. This CDR3 spans 13 amino acids. The CDR3 sequence: CATGGGDPQEQFF. The CDR3, as DNA: TGTGCCACCGGAGGGGGGGACCCCCAAGAGCAGTTCTTC.

The rearrangement joins TRBV5-6 to TRBJ1-5; D remains ambiguous. Deletions cut 3 bases from V and 0 bases from J, with 13 bases between. There are 16 residues in the CDR3. The germline CDR1 and CDR2 sequences are SGHDT and YYEEEE. The CDR3 region has the DNA TGTGCCAGCAGCTGTCTGGCGGATAATAGCAATCAGCCCCAGCATTTT. Protein product: CASSCLADNSNQPQHF.

This clone has more than one count but fewer than ten. The CDR3 spells CAWSGDRGPEAFF. Written as DNA, the CDR3 is TGTGCCTGGAGTGGGGACAGGGGGCCTGAAGCTTTCTTT. The J gene is TRBJ1-1, the V gene TRBV30; 12 nucleotides align to TRBD1. Germline loops: CDR1 GTSNPN, CDR2 SVGIG (reference sequence). V was clipped by 1 base and J by 6 bases; unmatched bases: 0. The CDR3 contains 13 residues.

The chain has TRBV6-5 and TRBJ2-7; D is possibly TRBD1 (6 bases). The germline V and J ends were trimmed by 6 bases and 0 bases, with 15 bases remaining between them. Germline V lookup: CDR1 MNHEY, CDR2 SVGAGI. The CDR3 is 15 residues long. CDR3 in amino acids: CASSLLQGNSYEQYF. As DNA, the CDR3 is TGTGCCAGCAGCCTACTCCAGGGGAACTCCTACGAGCAGTACTTC.